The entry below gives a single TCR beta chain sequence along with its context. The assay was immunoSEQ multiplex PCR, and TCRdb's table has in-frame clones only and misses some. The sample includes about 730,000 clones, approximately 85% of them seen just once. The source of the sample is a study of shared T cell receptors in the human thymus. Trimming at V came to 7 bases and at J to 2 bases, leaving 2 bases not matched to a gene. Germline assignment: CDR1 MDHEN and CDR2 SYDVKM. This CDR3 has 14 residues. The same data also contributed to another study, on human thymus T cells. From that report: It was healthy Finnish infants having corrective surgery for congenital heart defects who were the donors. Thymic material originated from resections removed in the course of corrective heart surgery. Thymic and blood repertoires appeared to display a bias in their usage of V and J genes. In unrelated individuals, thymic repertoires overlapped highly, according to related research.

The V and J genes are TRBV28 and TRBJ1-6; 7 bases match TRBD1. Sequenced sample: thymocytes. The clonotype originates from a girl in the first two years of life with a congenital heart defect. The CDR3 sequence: CASKGGAYNSPLHF. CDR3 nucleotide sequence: TGTGCCAGCAAAGGGGGCGCCTATAATTCACCCCTCCACTTT.